Below are 30 T cell receptor beta chains sequenced from a single sample in a study of T cells after somatic rescue of genetic block. This table comes from immunoSEQ multiplex PCR, and its TCRdb copy is limited to in-frame clones, with some not included. The sample shows roughly 120,000 clones, 90% to 95% of them seen only once. Sequencing was done on a sample of peripheral blood mononuclear cells (PBMCs). The source of these receptors is a woman between 18 and 29 years old.

V usage is TRBV9 and J usage is TRBJ2-3; the match to TRBD2 covers 8 bases. The V gene's germline CDR1 is SGDLS and CDR2 YYNGEE. After removal of 3 bases from V and 4 bases from J, the junction contained 7 bases not matched to a gene. The CDR3 contains 15 residues. The CDR3, as DNA: TGTGCCAGCAGCGCCCTCGGGGGGGCCTCAGATACGCAGTATTTT. Its translation is CASSALGGASDTQYF.

This chain joins TRBV19 and TRBJ2-1; 9 nucleotides match TRBD2. CDR3 length: 17 residues. Germline assignment: CDR1 LNHDA and CDR2 SQIVND (reference sequence). The ends lost 0 bases at V and 4 bases at J; junction bases unmatched: 7. CDR3 DNA sequence: TGTGCCAGTAGTATAGACGGGCTAGCGGGGTTTTACAATGAGCAGTTCTTC. It translates to CASSIDGLAGFYNEQFF.

The V and J genes are TRBV5-1 and TRBJ2-2, with 7 nucleotides matching TRBD1. The CDR3 is 15 residues long. Losses at the gene ends were 2 bases for V and 4 bases for J; bases not matched to a gene: 5. Germline CDR1 SGHRS, CDR2 YFSETQ. The DNA for the CDR3 is TGCGCCAGCAGCTTACAGGGGAAATCCACCGGGGAGCTGTTTTTT. It codes for CASSLQGKSTGELFF.

This clone was recorded once. V is TRBV2 and J is TRBJ2-3; 8 positions match TRBD2. The trim removed 6 bases at V and 2 bases at J, leaving 10 bases unmatched. This CDR3 spans 16 amino acids. Germline assignment: CDR1 SNHLY and CDR2 FYNNEI. CDR3 in DNA: TGTGCCAGCAGCGACGGGACTAGACCATACACAGATACGCAGTATTTT. Amino acids: CASSDGTRPYTDTQYF.

The V call is TRBV9, the J call TRBJ2-3; the match to TRBD2 covers 10 bases. The CDR3 is 17 amino acids. The germline V gene encodes CDR1 SGDLS and CDR2 YYNGEE. The trim removed 1 base at V and 4 bases at J, leaving 9 bases unmatched. CDR3 DNA sequence: TGTGCCAGCAGCGTACTAGCGGGGGCCTTAGGGGCAGATACGCAGTATTTT. This codes for CASSVLAGALGADTQYF.

The rearrangement uses TRBV11-2 and TRBJ2-7; no firm D call. Germline lookup yields CDR1 SGHAT and CDR2 FQNNGV. The V and J ends lost 3 bases and 7 bases respectively, with 4 bases between them. This CDR3 region has 10 residues. CDR3 loop: CASSLTEQYF. The CDR3 bases are TGTGCCAGCAGCTTGACAGAGCAGTACTTC.

This chain connects TRBV27 to TRBJ1-2, with TRBD1 matching over 11 bases. The CDR3 spans 14 residues. Germline V gives CDR1 MNHEY, CDR2 SMNVEV (reference sequence). The junction had 2 bases not matched to a gene; V was cut back by 4 bases and J by 4 bases. The CDR3 DNA sequence: TGTGCCAGCAGTTCAGGGACAGGGGGCTATGGCTACACCTTC. It encodes CASSSGTGGYGYTF.

V is TRBV7-8 and J is TRBJ2-3; D may be TRBD2 (6 bases). Germline CDR1 SGHVS, CDR2 FQNEAQ. V was pared by 5 bases and J by 0 bases, with 9 bases between. This CDR3 is built from 14 residues. CDR3 protein: CASSPGLSTDTQYF. DNA of the CDR3: TGTGCCAGCAGCCCAGGACTAAGCACAGATACGCAGTATTTT.

This chain uses TRBV9 with TRBJ2-1, with 8 bases matching TRBD2. Germline-derived CDR1 and CDR2 are SGDLS and YYNGEE. This CDR3 contains 13 residues. The J segment lost 7 bases and the V segment lost 1 base, leaving 1 base of the junction unmatched. The CDR3 bases are TGTGCCAGCAGCGTACCTAGCGGGAATGAGCAGTTCTTC. Translation gives CASSVPSGNEQFF. The variable domain in full, with the rest retrieved from reference TRBV9 and TRBJ2-1, is DSGVTQTPKHLITATGQRVTLRCSPRSGDLSVYWYQQSLDQGLQFLIQYYNGEERAKGNILERFSAQQFPDLHSELNLSSLELGDSALYFCASSVPSGNEQFFGPGTRLTVL.

This sequence joins TRBV5-1 and TRBJ1-1; the D gene is possibly TRBD1 (5 bases). Germline CDR1 is SGHRS and CDR2 is YFSETQ. V dropped 7 bases and J dropped 0 bases, with 13 bases sitting between them. The CDR3 has 14 amino acids. CDR3 sequence reads: CASGIDRMNTEAFF. Here the CDR3 DNA reads TGCGCCAGCGGAATAGACAGAATGAACACTGAAGCTTTCTTT.

This chain uses TRBV6-1 with TRBJ2-7; the match to TRBD1 covers 10 bases. Germline loops: CDR1 MNHNS, CDR2 SASEGT. J gave up 5 bases and V 11 bases, and 12 bases lay outside the gene matches. This CDR3 comprises 14 residues. The CDR3 loop reads CAGARQGAVDEQYF. The DNA for the CDR3 is TGTGCCGGGGCAAGACAGGGGGCAGTCGACGAGCAGTACTTC.

This clone was seen once. The chain links TRBV7-9 to TRBJ1-1; possibly TRBD1 for D (5 bases). This CDR3 region has 12 residues. Germline loops: CDR1 SEHNR, CDR2 FQNEAQ (reference sequence). V was pared by 8 bases and J by 3 bases, with 10 bases between. This chain's CDR3 is CASPGGDTEAFF. DNA for the CDR3: TGTGCCAGCCCTGGGGGGGACACTGAAGCTTTCTTT.

The gene calls are TRBV5-1 and TRBJ1-4; 8 nucleotides align to TRBD1. J was trimmed by 13 bases and V by 7 bases; bases with no gene match: 6. Germline values: CDR1 SGHRS, CDR2 YFSETQ. The CDR3 loop spans 11 amino acids. The chain's CDR3 is CASGQGPGLFF. The CDR3 DNA sequence: TGCGCCAGCGGACAGGGACCTGGACTGTTTTTT.

This CDR3 reads CASSLSSHNEQFF. CDR3 nucleotide sequence: TGTGCCAGCAGCTTAAGCAGTCACAATGAGCAGTTCTTC. The chain recombines TRBV5-6 with TRBJ2-1; D not certain. Trimming stripped 2 bases from V and 5 bases from J, with 8 bases between. Germline CDR1 and CDR2: SGHDT and YYEEEE. The CDR3 length is 13 residues.

The rearrangement links TRBV9 to TRBJ2-1, with 10 bases that match TRBD2. CDR3 size: 15 residues. The V and J ends lost 3 bases and 12 bases, in that order; junction bases with no gene match: 12. CDR1 SGDLS and CDR2 YYNGEE come from the germline V gene. The CDR3 loop reads CASSAQAGGPKGQFF. The CDR3 nucleotides are TGTGCCAGCAGCGCCCAAGCGGGGGGGCCAAAGGGGCAGTTCTTC.

The chain joins TRBV2 to TRBJ2-7, with D possibly being TRBD2 (5 bases). This CDR3 is 13 amino acids long. Trimming took off 6 bases at V and 3 bases at J, with 12 bases between the two ends. CDR1 and CDR2 (germline): SNHLY, FYNNEI. The CDR3, as DNA: TGTGCCAGCAGCAAAACGGGGTTCTACGAGCAGTACTTC. Translated: CASSKTGFYEQYF.

The chain joins TRBV27 to TRBJ2-6, with D uncertain. Trimming cost V 8 bases and J 2 bases, with 4 bases left between them. Per germline, CDR1 MNHEY and CDR2 SMNVEV (reference sequence). The CDR3 consists of 12 residues. The CDR3 loop reads CASSPGANVLTF. As DNA, the CDR3 is TGTGCCAGCTCCCCTGGGGCCAACGTCCTGACTTTC.

The rearrangement links TRBV30 to TRBJ2-5; tentatively, D is TRBD1 (5 bases). V was cut by 5 bases and J by 5 bases, with 18 bases left in between. The CDR3 totals 14 residues. Looked up from germline, CDR1 is GTSNPN and CDR2 is SVGIG (reference sequence). CDR3 sequence: CAWQGFPKGETQYF. Written as DNA, the CDR3 is TGTGCCTGGCAGGGCTTCCCCAAGGGCGAGACCCAGTACTTC.

The rearrangement uses TRBV29-1 and TRBJ1-2, with 12 bases fitting TRBD1. Germline CDR1 and CDR2: SQVTM and ANQGSEA. V shed 5 bases, J shed 4 bases, and the junction held 14 bases outside the gene matches. CDR3 length: 17 amino acids. The CDR3: CSVLPNRGTGGVYGYTF. In nucleotides, the CDR3 is TGCAGCGTTCTCCCCAACCGCGGGACAGGGGGCGTCTATGGCTACACCTTC. The full variable domain, in which reference TRBV29-1 and TRBJ1-2 provide the parts outside the CDR3, is SAVISQKPSRDICQRGTSLTIQCQVDSQVTMMFWYRQQPGQSLTLIATANQGSEATYESGFVIDKFPISRPNLTFSTLTVSNMSPEDSSIYLCSVLPNRGTGGVYGYTFGSGTRLTVV.

V gene TRBV19 combines with J gene TRBJ1-3; no reliable D call. CDR3 length: 16 amino acids. The V and J ends lost 1 base and 0 bases respectively, with 10 bases between them. Germline V gene data show CDR1 as LNHDA and CDR2 as SQIVND (reference sequence). The CDR3 DNA reads TGTGCCAGTAGTATAGCGAGATTAGGCTCTGGAAACACCATATATTTT. Protein product: CASSIARLGSGNTIYF.

The chain couples TRBV5-4 to TRBJ1-6, with 10 bases fitting TRBD1. The J segment lost 3 bases and the V segment lost 3 bases, leaving 3 bases of the junction unmatched. Germline V CDR1 and CDR2: SGHNT, YYREEE (reference sequence). This CDR3 has 16 residues. The CDR3 spells CASSWWDRGYNSPLHF. The CDR3 nucleotides read TGTGCCAGCAGCTGGTGGGACAGGGGCTATAATTCACCCCTCCACTTT.

The chain uses TRBV4-3 and TRBJ2-1, with TRBD2 matching 7 bases. The CDR3 is made up of 16 amino acids. CDR1 is LGHNA and CDR2 is YSLEER in the germline V gene. The V segment lost 1 base and the J segment 5 bases; nucleotides outside the gene matches: 8. The CDR3 DNA reads TGCGCCAGCAGCCAAGCAACGAGCGGGGCCAACAATGAGCAGTTCTTC. It is translated as CASSQATSGANNEQFF.

The genes are TRBV7-9 and TRBJ2-5; D could derive from TRBD1 or TRBD2 (5 bases each). Germline CDR1 SEHNR, CDR2 FQNEAQ (reference sequence). This CDR3 contains 15 residues. The V end lost 4 bases, the J end lost 5 bases, and 17 bases lay between the germline ends. For the CDR3, the DNA is TGTGCCAGCAGCTCCCCGGGACGAGGATCGGAGACCCAGTACTTC. Its protein product is CASSSPGRGSETQYF.

The genes are TRBV5-8 and TRBJ1-2, with D unclear. CDR1 and CDR2 (germline): SGHTS, YDEGEE. The CDR3 spans 13 residues. V shed 2 bases and J shed 1 base, with 6 bases lying between them. The CDR3, as DNA: TGTGCCAGCAGCTTCGGAAATAACTATGGCTACACCTTC. It translates to CASSFGNNYGYTF.

The V gene is TRBV6-1, the J gene TRBJ1-1; TRBD1 matches 7 bases. The CDR3 has 18 residues. Per the germline V gene, CDR1 is MNHNS and CDR2 is SASEGT. Trimming took 1 base from V and 3 from J; bases not matched to a gene: 14. In DNA form, the CDR3 reads TGTGCCAGCAGTGAAGGGGGACAGCGTGGCTTGTGGGACACTGAAGCTTTCTTT. It encodes CASSEGGQRGLWDTEAFF.

J is TRBJ1-2 and V is TRBV27; 7 bases are a match to TRBD1. V shed 8 bases and J 6 bases; nucleotides not matched to a gene: 15. CDR1 and CDR2 (germline): MNHEY, SMNVEV (reference sequence). The CDR3 is made up of 15 amino acids. The CDR3 coding sequence is TGTGCCAGCGGGACCCGGGACAGACCTTCCCATGGCTACACCTTC. It encodes CASGTRDRPSHGYTF.

This chain uses TRBV10-3 with TRBJ1-2, with D perhaps TRBD1 (5 bases). CDR1 is ENHRY, CDR2 SYGVKD, per germline. The CDR3 loop spans 15 amino acids. The ends were cut back, 6 bases at V and 6 bases at J, with 20 bases in the middle. The CDR3 nucleotides read TGTGCCATCAGGAGGGAGTCCAGGGCTCTCCATGGCTACACCTTC. Translation gives CAIRRESRALHGYTF.

The V gene is TRBV27, the J gene TRBJ1-2; D possibly corresponds to TRBD1 (6 bases). The CDR3 has 12 residues. Germline-derived CDR1 and CDR2 are MNHEY and SMNVEV (reference sequence). Trimming pared 7 bases from V and 2 bases from J, leaving 8 bases between. CDR3 region: CASKGGNYGYTF. The CDR3 coding sequence is TGTGCCAGCAAGGGGGGAAACTATGGCTACACCTTC.

V and J are TRBV11-1 and TRBJ1-2; weak D call: TRBD1 (5 bases). This CDR3 contains 13 residues. V lost 5 bases and J 3 bases, leaving 10 bases between the germline ends. CDR1 SGHAT and CDR2 FQDESV come from the germline V gene (reference sequence). CDR3 bases: TGTGCCAGCAGCCGAGGGACGGACTATGGCTACACCTTC. Protein product: CASSRGTDYGYTF.

This chain joins TRBV5-1 and TRBJ1-2; a weak D match, TRBD1 (6 bases). The CDR3 consists of 13 residues. Trimming shortened V by 2 bases and J by 4 bases, and 9 bases separated the two germline ends. Germline loops: CDR1 SGHRS, CDR2 YFSETQ. The CDR3 coding sequence is TGCGCCAGCAGCTTAGGACAGACCTATGGCTACACCTTC. This gives the protein CASSLGQTYGYTF. Looking up the rest from reference TRBV5-1 and TRBJ1-2 gives the full variable domain: KAGVTQTPRYLIKTRGQQVTLSCSPISGHRSVSWYQQTPGQGLQFLFEYFSETQRNKGNFPGRFSGRQFSNSRSEMNVSTLELGDSALYLCASSLGQTYGYTFGSGTRLTVV.